This is a list of T cell receptor beta chains from one sample in a study of identical twins. MiXCR was run by TCRdb on the 5' RACE reads, yielding one entry per CDR3 protein. Of under 900,000 distinct CDR3 sequences detected, 18% appear once; the ten largest clones hold approximately 14%. These data are also associated with another study on T cells expressing NK-cell markers.

Sequencing used PBMCs. These receptors were taken from a woman aged 18-29 years in good health. Both conserved end residues are part of each CDR3. D genes are given only for firm matches. Expanded clones get a size class; other rows say once, few or many, or leave the size out.

J: TRBJ2-1; D: NA; V: TRBV18; size: NA; CDR3: CASSPPARVTHNEQFF; DNA: TGTGCCAGCTCACCACCGGCGCGGGTCACTCACAATGAGCAGTTCTTC
J: TRBJ2-1; D: TRBD2; V: TRBV11-2; size: NA; CDR3: CASGGVAGYNEQFF; DNA: TGTGCCTCCGGGGGGGTAGCGGGATACAATGAGCAGTTCTTC
J: TRBJ1-1; D: TRBD1; V: TRBV5-1; size: few; CDR3: CASSTEQGYTEAFF; DNA: TGCGCCAGCAGCACCGAACAGGGGTACACTGAAGCTTTCTTT
J: TRBJ1-5; D: NA; V: TRBV5-1; size: many; CDR3: CASSIGPGQGNQPQHF; DNA: TGCGCCAGCAGCATCGGACCGGGACAAGGGAATCAGCCCCAGCATTTT
J: TRBJ2-1; D: NA; V: TRBV18; size: many; CDR3: CASSPEGLDYNEQFF; DNA: TGTGCCAGCTCACCAGAGGGGCTGGACTACAATGAGCAGTTCTTC
J: TRBJ2-1; D: TRBD2; V: TRBV20-1; size: NA; CDR3: CSARDTSGGLYNEQFF; DNA: TGCAGTGCTAGAGATACCAGCGGGGGCCTCTACAATGAGCAGTTCTTC
J: TRBJ1-1; D: TRBD1; V: TRBV7-9; size: NA; CDR3: CASSTADRANTEAFF; DNA: TGTGCCAGCAGCACAGCAGACAGGGCGAACACTGAAGCTTTCTTT
J: TRBJ1-2; D: NA; V: TRBV20-1; size: once; CDR3: CSALDSSNYGYTF; DNA: TGCAGTGCTTTGGACAGCTCCAACTATGGCTACACCTTC
J: TRBJ2-3; D: NA; V: TRBV13; size: NA; CDR3: CASSLGRADFTDTQYF; DNA: TGTGCCAGCAGCTTAGGGAGGGCAGACTTCACAGATACGCAGTATTTT
J: TRBJ2-3; D: NA; V: TRBV29-1; size: NA; CDR3: CSVGGRTDTQYF; DNA: TGCAGCGTTGGGGGGAGGACAGATACGCAGTATTTT
J: TRBJ1-6; D: NA; V: TRBV18; size: NA; CDR3: CASSPLGSYNSPLHF; DNA: TGTGCCAGCTCACCCCTTGGTTCCTATAATTCACCCCTCCACTTT
J: TRBJ2-2; D: TRBD2; V: TRBV5-1; size: few; CDR3: CASSETSGRGTGELFF; DNA: TGCGCCAGCAGCGAGACTAGCGGGAGAGGGACCGGGGAGCTGTTTTTT
J: TRBJ2-1; D: NA; V: TRBV27; size: NA; CDR3: CASSFGQINNEQFF; DNA: TGTGCCAGCAGTTTCGGGCAGATAAACAATGAGCAGTTCTTC
J: TRBJ2-5; D: NA; V: TRBV7-9; size: NA; CDR3: CASSRQAQETQYF; DNA: TGTGCCAGCAGCCGACAGGCCCAGGAGACCCAGTACTTC
J: TRBJ2-7; D: TRBD1; V: TRBV5-1; size: few; CDR3: CASSLARGTASYEQYF; DNA: TGCGCCAGCAGCTTGGCCAGAGGGACAGCCTCCTACGAGCAGTACTTC
J: TRBJ2-7; D: NA; V: TRBV6-1; size: NA; CDR3: CASSAGRAYEQYF; DNA: TGTGCCAGCAGTGCGGGCAGAGCCTACGAGCAGTACTTC
J: TRBJ2-6; D: NA; V: TRBV13; size: NA; CDR3: CASSQHSGANVLTF; DNA: TGTGCCAGCAGCCAGCACTCTGGGGCCAACGTCCTGACTTTC
J: TRBJ1-2; D: NA; V: TRBV12-3/TRBV12-4; size: few; CDR3: CASSFTTLYYGYTF; DNA: TGTGCCAGCAGTTTTACGACTCTTTACTATGGCTACACCTTC
J: TRBJ2-1; D: TRBD2; V: TRBV12-3/TRBV12-4; size: many; CDR3: CASSRTSENEQFF; DNA: TGTGCCAGCAGTCGGACTAGCGAGAATGAGCAGTTCTTC
J: TRBJ1-1; D: NA; V: TRBV10-3; size: few; CDR3: CAINPGRGAEAFF; DNA: TGTGCCATCAATCCAGGCCGAGGAGCGGAAGCTTTCTTT
J: TRBJ2-3; D: TRBD2; V: TRBV10-3; size: many; CDR3: CAISESSSGRPTDTQYF; DNA: TGTGCCATCAGTGAGTCTTCTAGCGGAAGGCCCACAGATACGCAGTATTTT
J: TRBJ2-1; D: NA; V: TRBV20-1; size: NA; CDR3: CSARDQSRVDNEQFF; DNA: TGCAGTGCTAGAGATCAATCCAGGGTGGACAATGAGCAGTTCTTC
J: TRBJ2-7; D: NA; V: TRBV3-1; size: NA; CDR3: CASSPDLKGNEQYF; DNA: TGTGCCAGCAGCCCCGATTTAAAGGGAAACGAGCAGTACTTC
J: TRBJ1-1; D: NA; V: TRBV6-1; size: few; CDR3: CASGKQAQINTEAFF; DNA: TGTGCCAGCGGTAAACAAGCCCAGATCAACACTGAAGCTTTCTTT
J: TRBJ2-1; D: NA; V: TRBV7-8; size: NA; CDR3: CASSRRVANEQFF; DNA: TGTGCCAGCAGCCGTCGAGTGGCCAATGAGCAGTTCTTC
J: TRBJ2-1; D: TRBD1; V: TRBV5-6; size: once; CDR3: CASSFYTGGDYNEQFF; DNA: TGTGCCAGCAGCTTTTACACAGGGGGCGACTACAATGAGCAGTTCTTC
J: TRBJ2-7; D: NA; V: TRBV4-1; size: NA; CDR3: CASSQEGEQYF; DNA: TGCGCCAGCAGCCAAGAGGGCGAACAGTACTTC
J: TRBJ2-3; D: NA; V: TRBV20-1; size: NA; CDR3: CSARGTLDTQYF; DNA: TGCAGTGCTAGGGGGACCTTGGATACGCAGTATTTT
J: TRBJ2-5; D: NA; V: TRBV7-9; size: few; CDR3: CASSVNRVQETQYF; DNA: TGTGCCAGCAGCGTCAACAGGGTTCAAGAGACCCAGTACTTC
J: TRBJ2-2; D: NA; V: TRBV20-1; size: NA; CDR3: CSASDRRRNTGELFF; DNA: TGCAGTGCCTCAGATAGGCGGAGAAACACCGGGGAGCTGTTTTTT
J: TRBJ2-7; D: TRBD1; V: TRBV4-2; size: few; CDR3: CASSQEVGTASYEQYF; DNA: TGTGCCAGCAGCCAAGAAGTAGGGACAGCCTCCTACGAGCAGTACTTC
J: TRBJ2-3; D: TRBD2; V: TRBV12-3/TRBV12-4; size: many; CDR3: CASSPLAGGPATDTQYF; DNA: TGTGCCAGCAGCCCCCTAGCGGGAGGTCCTGCCACAGATACGCAGTATTTT
J: TRBJ1-1; D: NA; V: TRBV12-3/TRBV12-4; size: NA; CDR3: CASSWDSAGEAFF; DNA: TGTGCCAGCAGCTGGGATTCCGCCGGTGAAGCTTTCTTT
J: TRBJ2-5; D: TRBD1; V: TRBV20-1; size: few; CDR3: CSAALGQAGETQYF; DNA: TGCAGTGCTGCCCTTGGACAGGCCGGAGAGACCCAGTACTTC
J: TRBJ2-7; D: TRBD2; V: TRBV9; size: NA; CDR3: CASGPGGTYEQYF; DNA: TGTGCCAGCGGTCCGGGAGGGACCTACGAGCAGTACTTC
J: TRBJ2-7; D: NA; V: TRBV29-1; size: NA; CDR3: CSVVQGGSYEQYF; DNA: TGCAGCGTTGTACAGGGGGGGTCCTACGAGCAGTACTTC
J: TRBJ1-2; D: NA; V: TRBV12-3/TRBV12-4; size: NA; CDR3: CASSVQGVDGYTF; DNA: TGTGCCAGCAGCGTACAGGGTGTTGACGGCTACACCTTC
J: TRBJ2-3; D: TRBD2; V: TRBV5-1; size: NA; CDR3: CASSFLKASGVGDTQYF; DNA: TGCGCCAGCAGCTTCCTCAAAGCTAGCGGGGTCGGAGATACGCAGTATTTT
J: TRBJ2-5; D: NA; V: TRBV9; size: few; CDR3: CASSVSPAGWEETQYF; DNA: TGTGCCAGCAGCGTATCCCCTGCGGGTTGGGAGGAGACCCAGTACTTC
J: TRBJ2-7; D: NA; V: TRBV12-3/TRBV12-4; size: few; CDR3: CASTTRRVFHEQYF; DNA: TGTGCCAGCACTACCCGGCGCGTGTTCCACGAGCAGTACTTC
J: TRBJ2-7; D: NA; V: TRBV9; size: NA; CDR3: CASSPRPPPASYEQYF; DNA: TGTGCCAGCAGCCCCCGCCCCCCCCCGGCGTCCTACGAGCAGTACTTC
J: TRBJ2-2; D: TRBD2; V: TRBV20-1; size: few; CDR3: CSASLAGGGELFF; DNA: TGCAGTGCTAGCCTAGCGGGGGGCGGGGAGCTGTTTTTT
J: TRBJ2-3; D: NA; V: TRBV12-3/TRBV12-4; size: few; CDR3: CASSRPPVDTQYF; DNA: TGTGCCAGCAGTCGGCCCCCCGTCGATACGCAGTATTTT
J: TRBJ1-1; D: NA; V: TRBV7-9; size: NA; CDR3: CASSTGTAEAFF; DNA: TGTGCCAGCAGCACCGGGACCGCTGAAGCTTTCTTT
J: TRBJ1-1; D: NA; V: TRBV20-1; size: few; CDR3: CSATIARRTEAFF; DNA: TGCAGTGCTACTATCGCTCGTAGGACTGAAGCTTTCTTT
J: TRBJ2-1; D: TRBD2; V: TRBV6-5; size: few; CDR3: CASSFQSTSGGYNEQFF; DNA: TGTGCCAGCAGTTTCCAATCTACTAGCGGGGGGTACAATGAGCAGTTCTTC
J: TRBJ2-7; D: TRBD2; V: TRBV20-1; size: NA; CDR3: CSAGPGGGAYEQYF; DNA: TGCAGTGCGGGGCCTGGCGGGGGGGCCTACGAGCAGTACTTC
J: TRBJ1-5; D: NA; V: TRBV20-1; size: few; CDR3: CSARDREGGQPQHF; DNA: TGCAGTGCTAGAGATCGGGAAGGGGGTCAGCCCCAGCATTTT
J: TRBJ1-1; D: NA; V: TRBV6-5; size: few; CDR3: CASIQYTEAFF; DNA: TGTGCCAGCATCCAATACACTGAAGCTTTCTTT